This entry lists 14 T cell receptor beta chains sequenced from one sample in a study of cytomegalovirus exposure and HLA in healthy donors. Vbeta (60) and Jbeta (13) primers were used in the PCR. Generated by immunoSEQ multiplex PCR, the TCRdb table keeps only in-frame clones and is missing some. This table holds about 190,000 clones, roughly 86% found once. The sequenced sample was PBMCs. Source of these receptors: a woman under 30 in good health and CMV-seronegative.

This clone turned up a few times. This chain uses TRBV30 with TRBJ1-1; no firm D call. Germline-derived CDR1 and CDR2 are GTSNPN and SVGIG (reference sequence). CDR3 length: 13 residues. The ends were cut back, 3 bases at V and 3 bases at J, with 11 bases in the middle. CDR3 sequence (DNA): TGTGCCTGGAGCCAGATTTCTTACACTGAAGCTTTCTTT. Amino acids: CAWSQISYTEAFF.

This chain uses TRBV7-8 with TRBJ1-3; D is undetermined. The CDR3 is made up of 16 amino acids. The germline V gene has CDR1 SGHVS and CDR2 FQNEAQ. Trimming left V 1 base short and J 0 bases short, with 10 bases between. The CDR3 DNA is TGTGCCAGCAGCTTAGTATTTGGGAGCTCTGGAAACACCATATATTTT. Its protein is CASSLVFGSSGNTIYF.

This clone was seen more than once but under ten times. V usage is TRBV9 and J usage is TRBJ2-7, with D perhaps matching TRBD2 (5 bases). The germline V and J ends were trimmed by 0 bases and 7 bases, with 11 bases remaining between them. The CDR3 has 13 residues. Germline V gene sequence: CDR1 SGDLS, CDR2 YYNGEE. The DNA for the CDR3 is TGTGCCAGCAGCGTAGGGCGGGCTGGGGAGCAGTACTTC. Protein: CASSVGRAGEQYF.

This clone was observed a single time. This chain joins TRBV29-1 and TRBJ1-1, with a possible D match to TRBD1 (5 bases). Trimming shortened V by 4 bases and J by 11 bases, and 14 bases separated the two germline ends. Germline-derived CDR1 and CDR2 are SQVTM and ANQGSEA. The CDR3 totals 11 residues. Written as DNA, the CDR3 is TGCAGCGTTGGAGTGAAGGGGAAGGCTTTCTTT. Translation gives CSVGVKGKAFF.

This clone showed up just once. This CDR3 reads CASSRDINLDTQYF. Here the CDR3 DNA reads TGTGCCAGCAGTCGGGACATCAATCTAGATACGCAGTATTTT. This chain uses TRBV14 with TRBJ2-3, with D possibly being TRBD1 (6 bases). The CDR3 runs 14 residues. Trimming took off 6 bases at V and 5 bases at J, with 15 bases between the two ends. Germline V CDR1 and CDR2: SGHDN, FVKESK.

The CDR3 loop is CASSIGHRETQYF. The CDR3 DNA follows: TGTGCCAGTAGTATAGGTCACAGGGAGACCCAGTACTTC. The V and J genes are TRBV19 and TRBJ2-5, with D perhaps TRBD1 (5 bases). The CDR3 sequence is 13 residues long. Trimming shortened V by 1 base and J by 5 bases, and 8 bases separated the two germline ends. Germline V lookup: CDR1 LNHDA, CDR2 SQIVND (reference sequence). The full variable domain, in which reference TRBV19 and TRBJ2-5 provide the parts outside the CDR3, is DGGITQSPKYLFRKEGQNVTLSCEQNLNHDAMYWYRQDPGQGLRLIYYSQIVNDFQKGDIAEGYSVSREKKESFPLTVTSAQKNPTAFYLCASSIGHRETQYFGPGTRLLVL.

This sequence joins TRBV4-1 and TRBJ2-3; D unresolved. Germline lookup yields CDR1 MGHRA and CDR2 YSYEKL. V lost 1 base to trimming and J lost 6 bases, with 8 bases between them. There are 13 residues in the CDR3. The CDR3 sequence: CASSQGVRDTQYF. DNA for the CDR3: TGCGCCAGCAGCCAAGGGGTGCGGGATACGCAGTATTTT.

J is TRBJ1-1 and V is TRBV7-3; a weak D match, TRBD1 (5 bases). This CDR3 region has 15 residues. Looked up from germline, CDR1 is SGHTA and CDR2 is FQGTGA. Between the trimmed V and J ends, which lost 0 bases and 4 bases, there was a span of 12 bases. This CDR3 is CASSLTGAIGTEAFF. The CDR3 nucleotides read TGTGCCAGCAGCTTAACAGGGGCGATCGGCACTGAAGCTTTCTTT.

This clone was seen a few times. V is TRBV6-5 and J is TRBJ2-2, with 8 bases that match TRBD1. Germline CDR1 reads MNHEY; CDR2 reads SVGAGI. This CDR3 has 15 residues. The V and J ends lost 5 bases and 4 bases, in that order; junction bases with no gene match: 6. This CDR3 reads CASSVHRGSTGELFF. The CDR3 DNA reads TGTGCCAGCAGTGTCCACAGGGGGAGCACCGGGGAGCTGTTTTTT.

The chain uses TRBV5-1 and TRBJ2-1, with D maybe TRBD1 (6 bases). With 2 bases removed from V and 8 bases from J, the gap between germline ends came to 11 bases. There are 13 residues in the CDR3. Germline assignment: CDR1 SGHRS and CDR2 YFSETQ. The CDR3, as DNA: TGCGCCAGCAGCTTCCAGGGGTTCGATGAGCAGTTCTTC. Its translation: CASSFQGFDEQFF.

The chain's CDR3 is CASSPSAGSYEQYF. CDR3 DNA: TGCGCCAGCAGCCCGAGTGCGGGTTCCTACGAGCAGTACTTC. The chain is built from TRBV5-1 and TRBJ2-7; TRBD2 might be the D (5 bases). CDR3 length: 14 residues. Between the trimmed V and J ends, which lost 4 bases and 1 base, there was a span of 12 bases. The V gene's germline CDR1 is SGHRS and CDR2 YFSETQ.

This chain joins TRBV27 and TRBJ1-5; D not resolved. There are 13 residues in the CDR3. The germline gives CDR1 MNHEY, CDR2 SMNVEV (reference sequence). The germline V and J ends were trimmed by 6 bases and 12 bases, with 18 bases remaining between them. The CDR3 sequence: CASRVAGNPYQHF. In nucleotides, the CDR3 is TGTGCCAGCAGGGTGGCAGGAAATCCCTACCAGCATTTT.

V gene TRBV6-5 combines with J gene TRBJ2-1; 8 bases are a match to TRBD2. This CDR3 comprises 15 residues. V dropped 10 bases and J dropped 1; count of bases not matched to a gene: 9. The germline CDR1 and CDR2 sequences are MNHEY and SVGAGI. CDR3 in amino acids: CATRYSGSSYNEQFF. As DNA, the CDR3 is TGTGCCACCCGGTACAGCGGGAGTTCCTACAATGAGCAGTTCTTC.

V gene TRBV28 combines with J gene TRBJ1-1, with D perhaps TRBD1 (5 bases). With 5 bases removed from V and 1 base from J, the gap between germline ends came to 14 bases. This CDR3 region has 15 residues. Germline CDR1 is MDHEN and CDR2 is SYDVKM. The CDR3 coding sequence is TGTGCCAGCAGTACGGGGGGAGGGAGGAACACTGAAGCTTTCTTT. This sequence encodes CASSTGGGRNTEAFF.